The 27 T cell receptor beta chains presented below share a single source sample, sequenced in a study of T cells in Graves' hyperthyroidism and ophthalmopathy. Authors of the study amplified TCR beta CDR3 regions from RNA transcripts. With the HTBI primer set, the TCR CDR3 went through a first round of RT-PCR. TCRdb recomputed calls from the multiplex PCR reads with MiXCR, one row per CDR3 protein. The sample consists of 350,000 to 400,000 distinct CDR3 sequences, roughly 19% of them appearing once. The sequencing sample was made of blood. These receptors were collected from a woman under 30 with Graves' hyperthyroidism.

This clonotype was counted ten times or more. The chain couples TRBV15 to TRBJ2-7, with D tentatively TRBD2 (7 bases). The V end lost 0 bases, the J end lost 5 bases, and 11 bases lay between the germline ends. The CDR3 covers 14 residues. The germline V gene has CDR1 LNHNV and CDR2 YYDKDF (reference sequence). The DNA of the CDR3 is TGTGCCACCAGCAGAGAGGGGGGGCCCAACGAGCAGTACTTC. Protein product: CATSREGGPNEQYF.

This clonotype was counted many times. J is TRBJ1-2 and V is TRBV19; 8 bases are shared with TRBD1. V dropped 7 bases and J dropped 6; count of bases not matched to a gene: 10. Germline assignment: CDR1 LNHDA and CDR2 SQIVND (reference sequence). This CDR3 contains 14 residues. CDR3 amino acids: CASKIGQGFDGYTF. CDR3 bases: TGTGCCAGTAAAATCGGACAGGGTTTCGATGGCTACACCTTC.

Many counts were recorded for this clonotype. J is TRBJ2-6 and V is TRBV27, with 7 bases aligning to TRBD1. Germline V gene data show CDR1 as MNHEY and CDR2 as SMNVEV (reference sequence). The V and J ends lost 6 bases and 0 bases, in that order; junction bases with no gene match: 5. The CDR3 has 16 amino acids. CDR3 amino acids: CASRPGGNSGANVLTF. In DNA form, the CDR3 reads TGTGCCAGCAGACCAGGGGGAAACTCTGGGGCCAACGTCCTGACTTTC.

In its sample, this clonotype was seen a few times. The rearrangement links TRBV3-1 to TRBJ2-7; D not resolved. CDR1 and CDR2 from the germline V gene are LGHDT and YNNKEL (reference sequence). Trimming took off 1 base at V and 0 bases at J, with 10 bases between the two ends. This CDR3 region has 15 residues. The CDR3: CASSQGAVSSYEQYF. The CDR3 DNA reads TGTGCCAGCAGCCAAGGTGCAGTGAGCTCCTACGAGCAGTACTTC.

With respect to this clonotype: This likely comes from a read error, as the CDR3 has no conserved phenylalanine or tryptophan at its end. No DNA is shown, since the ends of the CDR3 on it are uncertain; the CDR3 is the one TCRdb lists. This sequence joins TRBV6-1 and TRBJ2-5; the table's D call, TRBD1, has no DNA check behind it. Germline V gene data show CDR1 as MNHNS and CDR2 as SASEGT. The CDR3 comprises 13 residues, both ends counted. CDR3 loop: CAAGGVGGETQDY.

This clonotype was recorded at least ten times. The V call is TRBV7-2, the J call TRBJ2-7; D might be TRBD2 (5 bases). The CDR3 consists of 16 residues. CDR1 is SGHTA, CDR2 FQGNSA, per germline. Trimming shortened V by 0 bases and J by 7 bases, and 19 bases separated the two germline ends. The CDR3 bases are TGTGCCAGCAGCTTAGCATTTGGGAGTCCTTCGGTAGAGCAGTACTTC. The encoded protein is CASSLAFGSPSVEQYF. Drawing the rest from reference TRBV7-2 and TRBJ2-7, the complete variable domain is GAGVSQSPSNKVTEKGKDVELRCDPISGHTALYWYRQSLGQGLEFLIYFQGNSAPDKSGLPSDRFSAERTGGSVSTLTIQRTQQEDSAVYLCASSLAFGSPSVEQYFGPGTRLTVT.

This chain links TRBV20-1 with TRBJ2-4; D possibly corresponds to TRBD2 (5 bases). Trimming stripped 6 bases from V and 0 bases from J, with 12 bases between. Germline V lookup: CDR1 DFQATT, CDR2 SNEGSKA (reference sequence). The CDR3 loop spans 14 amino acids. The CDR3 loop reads CSAAVGLAKNIQYF. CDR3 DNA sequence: TGCAGTGCCGCCGTTGGACTAGCCAAAAACATTCAGTACTTC.

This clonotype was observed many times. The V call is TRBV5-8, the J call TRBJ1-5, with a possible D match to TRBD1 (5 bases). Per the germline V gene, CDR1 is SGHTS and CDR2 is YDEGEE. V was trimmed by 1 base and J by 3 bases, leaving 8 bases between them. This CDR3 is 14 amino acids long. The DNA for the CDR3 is TGTGCCAGCAGCTTGACAGGAGCCAATCAGCCCCAGCATTTT. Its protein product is CASSLTGANQPQHF.

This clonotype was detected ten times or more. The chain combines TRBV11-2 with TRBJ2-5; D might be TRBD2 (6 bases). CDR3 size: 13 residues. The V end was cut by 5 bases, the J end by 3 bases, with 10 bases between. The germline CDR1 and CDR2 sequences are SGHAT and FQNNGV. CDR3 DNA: TGTGCCAGCAGCACCCCGGGGGAAGAGACCCAGTACTTC. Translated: CASSTPGEETQYF.

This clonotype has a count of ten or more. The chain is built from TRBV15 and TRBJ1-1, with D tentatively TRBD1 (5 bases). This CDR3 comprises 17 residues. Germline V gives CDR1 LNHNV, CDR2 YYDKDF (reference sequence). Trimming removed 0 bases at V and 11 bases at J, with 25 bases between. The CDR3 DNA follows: TGTGCCACCAGCAGAGATCCCCGTGCAAAGGGGTGGGTATTGGCTTTCTTT. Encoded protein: CATSRDPRAKGWVLAFF.

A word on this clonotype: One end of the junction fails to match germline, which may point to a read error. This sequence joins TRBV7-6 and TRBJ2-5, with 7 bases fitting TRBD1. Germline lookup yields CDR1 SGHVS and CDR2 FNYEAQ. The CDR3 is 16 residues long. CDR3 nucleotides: TGTGCCAGCAGCTCTCGCCGGGACAGAAACCAAGAGACCAAGTACTTC. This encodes CASSSRRDRNQETKYF.

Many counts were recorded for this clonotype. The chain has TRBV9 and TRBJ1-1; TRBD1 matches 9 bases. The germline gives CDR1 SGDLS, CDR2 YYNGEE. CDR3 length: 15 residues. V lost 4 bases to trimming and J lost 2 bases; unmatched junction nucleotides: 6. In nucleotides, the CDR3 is TGTGCCAGCAGCTCACGGACAGGGGAAAACACTGAAGCTTTCTTT. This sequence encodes CASSSRTGENTEAFF.

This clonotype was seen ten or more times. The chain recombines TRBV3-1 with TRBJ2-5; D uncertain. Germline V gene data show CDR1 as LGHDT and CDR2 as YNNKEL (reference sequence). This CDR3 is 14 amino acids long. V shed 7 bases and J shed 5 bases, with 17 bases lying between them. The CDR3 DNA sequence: TGTGCCAGCACCGCGACTGACACCCGGGAGACCCAGTACTTC. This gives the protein CASTATDTRETQYF.

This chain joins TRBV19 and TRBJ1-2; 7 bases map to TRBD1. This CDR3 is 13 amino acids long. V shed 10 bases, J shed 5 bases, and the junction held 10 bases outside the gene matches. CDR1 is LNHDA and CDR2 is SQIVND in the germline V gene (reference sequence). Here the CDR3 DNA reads TGTGCCACCCGACCCGACAGGGCTTATGGCTACACCTTC. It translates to CATRPDRAYGYTF.

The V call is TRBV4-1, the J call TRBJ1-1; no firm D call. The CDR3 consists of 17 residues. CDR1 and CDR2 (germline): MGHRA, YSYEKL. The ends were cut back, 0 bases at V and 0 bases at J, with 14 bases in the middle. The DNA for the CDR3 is TGCGCCAGCAGCCAAGATGAAACAGCCCTTCTGAACACTGAAGCTTTCTTT. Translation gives CASSQDETALLNTEAFF.

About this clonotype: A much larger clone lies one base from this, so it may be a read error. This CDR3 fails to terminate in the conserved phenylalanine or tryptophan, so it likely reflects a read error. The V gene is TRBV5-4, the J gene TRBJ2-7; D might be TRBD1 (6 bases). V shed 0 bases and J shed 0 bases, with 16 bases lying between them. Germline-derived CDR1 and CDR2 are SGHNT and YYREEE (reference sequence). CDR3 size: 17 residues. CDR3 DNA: TGTGCCAGCAGCTTGGCGCCTGGGGCGGACAGCTCCTACGAGCAGTACTCC. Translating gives CASSLAPGADSSYEQYS.

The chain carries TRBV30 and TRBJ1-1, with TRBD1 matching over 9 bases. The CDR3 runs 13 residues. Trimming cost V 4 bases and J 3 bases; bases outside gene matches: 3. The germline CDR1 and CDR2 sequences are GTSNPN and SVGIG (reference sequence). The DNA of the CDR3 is TGTGCCTGGAAACAGGGGGCTCACACTGAAGCTTTCTTT. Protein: CAWKQGAHTEAFF.

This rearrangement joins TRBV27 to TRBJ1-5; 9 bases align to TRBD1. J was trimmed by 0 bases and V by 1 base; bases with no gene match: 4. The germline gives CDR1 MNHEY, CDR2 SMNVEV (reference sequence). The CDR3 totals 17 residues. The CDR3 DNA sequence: TGTGCCAGCAGTTTATTTGGGACAGGGCTTAGCAATCAGCCCCAGCATTTT. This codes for CASSLFGTGLSNQPQHF.

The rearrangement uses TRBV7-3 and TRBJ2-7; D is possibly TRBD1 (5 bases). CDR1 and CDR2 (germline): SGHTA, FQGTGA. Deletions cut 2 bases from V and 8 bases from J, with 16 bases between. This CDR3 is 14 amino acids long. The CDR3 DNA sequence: TGTGCCAGCAGCTTACGACGTCCCCCGGACAAGCAGTACTTC. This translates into CASSLRRPPDKQYF.

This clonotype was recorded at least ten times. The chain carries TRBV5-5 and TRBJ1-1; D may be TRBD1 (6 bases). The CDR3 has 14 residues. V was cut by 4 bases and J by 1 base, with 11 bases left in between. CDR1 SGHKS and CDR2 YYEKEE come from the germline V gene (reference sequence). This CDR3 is CASSGMTGNTEAFF. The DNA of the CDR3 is TGTGCCAGCAGCGGAATGACAGGGAACACTGAAGCTTTCTTT.

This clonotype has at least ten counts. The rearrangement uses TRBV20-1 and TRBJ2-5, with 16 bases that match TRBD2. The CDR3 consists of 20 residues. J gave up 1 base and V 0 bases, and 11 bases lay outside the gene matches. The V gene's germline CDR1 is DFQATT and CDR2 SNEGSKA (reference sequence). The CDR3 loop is CSARDLGTSGGAGPQETQYF. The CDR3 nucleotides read TGCAGTGCTAGAGACCTCGGGACTAGCGGGGGGGCCGGCCCCCAAGAGACCCAGTACTTC.

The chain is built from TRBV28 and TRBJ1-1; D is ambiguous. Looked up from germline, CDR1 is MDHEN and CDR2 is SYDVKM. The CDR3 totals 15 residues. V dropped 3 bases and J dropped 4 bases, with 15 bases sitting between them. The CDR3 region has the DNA TGTGCCAGCAGTTTGGGTGTAGGGATATTCACTGAAGCTTTCTTT. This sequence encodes CASSLGVGIFTEAFF.

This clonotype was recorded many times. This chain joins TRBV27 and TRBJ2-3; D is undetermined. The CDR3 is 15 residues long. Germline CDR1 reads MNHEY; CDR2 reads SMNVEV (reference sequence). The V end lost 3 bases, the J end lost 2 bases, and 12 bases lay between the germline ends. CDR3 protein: CASSFVRQTTDTQYF. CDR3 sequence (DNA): TGTGCCAGCAGTTTCGTAAGGCAGACCACAGATACGCAGTATTTT.

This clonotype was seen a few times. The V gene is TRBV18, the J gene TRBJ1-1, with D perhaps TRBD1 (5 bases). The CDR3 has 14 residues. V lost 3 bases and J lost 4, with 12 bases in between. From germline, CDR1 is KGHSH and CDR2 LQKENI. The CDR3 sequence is CASSPIRDLTEAFF. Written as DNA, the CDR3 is TGTGCCAGCTCACCGATCCGGGACCTCACTGAAGCTTTCTTT.

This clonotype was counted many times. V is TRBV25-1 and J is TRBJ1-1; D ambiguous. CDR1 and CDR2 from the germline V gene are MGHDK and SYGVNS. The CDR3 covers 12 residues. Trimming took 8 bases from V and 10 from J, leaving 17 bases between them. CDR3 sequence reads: CASSDGVRPAFF. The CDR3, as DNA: TGTGCCAGCTCGGACGGCGTTCGGCCAGCTTTCTTT.

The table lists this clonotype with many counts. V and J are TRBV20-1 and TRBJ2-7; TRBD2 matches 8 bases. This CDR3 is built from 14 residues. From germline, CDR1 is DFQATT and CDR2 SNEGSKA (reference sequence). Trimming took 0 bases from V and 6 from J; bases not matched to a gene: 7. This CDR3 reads CSAREWRGVFEQYF. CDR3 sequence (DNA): TGCAGTGCTAGAGAGTGGCGGGGGGTTTTCGAGCAGTACTTC.

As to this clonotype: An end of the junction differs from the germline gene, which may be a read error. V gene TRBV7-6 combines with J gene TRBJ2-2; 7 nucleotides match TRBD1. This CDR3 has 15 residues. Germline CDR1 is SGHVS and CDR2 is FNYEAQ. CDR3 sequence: CASSFDRANTGELCF. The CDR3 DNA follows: TGTGCCAGCAGCTTCGACAGGGCGAACACCGGGGAGCTGTGTTTT.